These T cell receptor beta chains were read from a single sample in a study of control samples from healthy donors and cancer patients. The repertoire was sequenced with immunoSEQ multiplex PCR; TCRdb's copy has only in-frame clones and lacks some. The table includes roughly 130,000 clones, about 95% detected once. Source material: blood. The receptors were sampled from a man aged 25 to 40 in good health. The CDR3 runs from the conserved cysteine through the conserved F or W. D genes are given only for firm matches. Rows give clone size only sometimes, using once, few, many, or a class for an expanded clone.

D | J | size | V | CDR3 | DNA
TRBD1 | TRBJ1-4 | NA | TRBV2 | CASIGQGAANEKLFF | TGTGCCAGCATAGGACAGGGGGCGGCTAATGAAAAACTGTTTTTT
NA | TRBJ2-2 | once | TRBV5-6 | CASNWTRRAGELFF | TGTGCCAGCAACTGGACAAGGAGGGCCGGGGAGCTGTTTTTT
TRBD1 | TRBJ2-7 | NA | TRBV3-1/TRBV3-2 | CASSQTGQGYEQYF | TGTGCCAGCAGCCAGACGGGACAGGGATACGAGCAGTACTTC
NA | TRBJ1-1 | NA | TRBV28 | CASSSPLTGMNTEAFF | TGTGCCAGCAGTTCACCCCTAACAGGGATGAACACTGAAGCTTTCTTT
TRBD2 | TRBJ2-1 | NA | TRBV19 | CASSMGQGLWTYNEQFF | TGTGCCAGTAGTATGGGGCAGGGACTATGGACCTACAATGAGCAGTTCTTC
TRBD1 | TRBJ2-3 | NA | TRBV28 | CASREWTGGKTDTQYF | TGTGCCAGCAGGGAATGGACAGGGGGCAAGACAGATACGCAGTATTTT
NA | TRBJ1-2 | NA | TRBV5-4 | CASSSSYGYTF | TGTGCCAGCAGTTCAAGCTATGGCTACACCTTC
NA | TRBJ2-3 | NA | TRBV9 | CASSVEGGGGTDTQYF | TGTGCCAGCAGCGTAGAGGGCGGGGGCGGCACAGATACGCAGTATTTT
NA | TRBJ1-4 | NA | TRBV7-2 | CASSLEGREKLFF | TGTGCCAGCAGCTTAGAAGGGAGGGAAAAACTGTTTTTT
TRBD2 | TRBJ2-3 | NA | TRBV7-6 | CASSLDPGLARGDTQYF | TGTGCCAGCAGTTTAGATCCGGGACTAGCGCGCGGAGATACGCAGTATTTT
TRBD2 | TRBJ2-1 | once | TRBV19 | CASSAGTSSYNEQFF | TGTGCCAGTAGTGCCGGGACTAGCTCCTACAATGAGCAGTTCTTC
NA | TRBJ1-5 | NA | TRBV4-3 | CASSRYVGGNQPQHF | TGCGCCAGCAGCCGTTATGTGGGGGGCAATCAGCCCCAGCATTTT
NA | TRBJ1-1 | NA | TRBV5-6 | CASSLTVNTEAFF | TGTGCCAGCAGCTTGACGGTGAACACTGAAGCTTTCTTT
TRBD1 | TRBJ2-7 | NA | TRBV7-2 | CASSSRGPSYEQYF | TGTGCCAGCAGCTCCAGGGGGCCCTCCTACGAGCAGTACTTC
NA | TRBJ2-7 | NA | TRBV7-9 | CASSLDPGNYEQYF | TGTGCCAGCAGCTTAGATCCAGGGAACTACGAGCAGTACTTC
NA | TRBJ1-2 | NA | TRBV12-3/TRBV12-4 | CASSLGINYGYTF | TGTGCCAGCAGTTTAGGGATTAACTATGGCTACACCTTC
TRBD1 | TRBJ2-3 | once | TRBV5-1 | CASSPTGDSTDTQYF | TGCGCCAGCAGCCCGACAGGGGATAGCACAGATACGCAGTATTTT
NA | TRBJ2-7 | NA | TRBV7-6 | CASSLGPQAEQYF | TGTGCCAGCAGCTTGGGCCCCCAGGCAGAGCAGTACTTC
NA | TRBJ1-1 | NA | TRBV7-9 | CASSSSPGQATEAFF | TGTGCCAGCAGCTCTTCCCCCGGCCAGGCCACTGAAGCTTTCTTT
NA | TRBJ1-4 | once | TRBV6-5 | CASSYSPTGQEKLFF | TGTGCCAGCAGTTACTCCCCAACAGGTCAAGAAAAACTGTTTTTT
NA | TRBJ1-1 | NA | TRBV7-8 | CASSSQGRWNTEAFF | TGTGCCAGCAGCTCCCAGGGACGGTGGAACACTGAAGCTTTCTTT
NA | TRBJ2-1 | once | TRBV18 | CASSPGDNEQFF | TGTGCCAGCTCACCGGGGGACAATGAGCAGTTCTTC
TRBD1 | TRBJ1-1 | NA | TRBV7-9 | CASSLGQGNTEAFF | TGTGCCAGCAGCTTAGGACAGGGGAACACTGAAGCTTTCTTT
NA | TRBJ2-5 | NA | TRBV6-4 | CASTPGGSGTQYF | TGTGCCAGCACCCCTGGTGGCTCGGGGACCCAGTACTTC
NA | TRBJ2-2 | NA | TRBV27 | CASTTGLRAGELFF | TGTGCCAGCACGACGGGACTCCGGGCGGGAGAGCTGTTTTTT
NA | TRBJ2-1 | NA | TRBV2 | CASSPGWNEQFF | TGTGCCAGCAGTCCAGGGTGGAATGAGCAGTTCTTC
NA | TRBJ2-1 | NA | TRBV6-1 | CASSDLGGVQFF | TGTGCCAGCAGTGACCTAGGGGGAGTGCAGTTCTTC
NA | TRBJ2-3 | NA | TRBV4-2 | CASSQDPREADTQYF | TGTGCCAGCAGCCAAGATCCCAGGGAAGCAGATACGCAGTATTTT
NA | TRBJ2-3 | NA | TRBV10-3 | CAISESNNPSTDTQYF | TGTGCCATCAGTGAGTCGAATAACCCTAGCACAGATACGCAGTATTTT
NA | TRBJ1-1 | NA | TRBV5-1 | CASSLAGLRNTEAFF | TGCGCCAGCAGCTTGGCGGGACTGAGGAACACTGAAGCTTTCTTT
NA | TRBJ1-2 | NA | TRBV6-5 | CASSYREEVYGYTF | TGTGCCAGCAGTTACCGGGAAGAGGTCTATGGCTACACCTTC
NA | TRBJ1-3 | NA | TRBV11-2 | CASSLAGSGNTIYF | TGTGCCAGCAGCTTAGCTGGGTCTGGAAACACCATATATTTT
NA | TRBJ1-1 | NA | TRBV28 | CASRLQWGEAFF | TGTGCCAGCAGGTTACAGTGGGGTGAAGCTTTCTTT
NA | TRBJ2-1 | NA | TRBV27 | CASSLLSRLEQFF | TGTGCCAGCAGTTTACTTTCTAGGCTTGAGCAGTTCTTC
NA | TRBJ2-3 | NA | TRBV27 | CASRQINTDTQYF | TGTGCCAGCCGGCAGATCAACACAGATACGCAGTATTTT
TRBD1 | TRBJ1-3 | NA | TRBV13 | CASSSDRGRGSGNTIYF | TGTGCCAGCAGCTCAGACAGGGGGCGGGGCTCTGGAAACACCATATATTTT
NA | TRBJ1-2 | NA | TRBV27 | CASSFPITGVFGYTF | TGTGCCAGCAGTTTTCCTATTACAGGTGTATTTGGCTACACCTTC
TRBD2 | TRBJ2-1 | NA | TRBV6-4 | CASNVVAGTYNEQFF | TGTGCCAGCAATGTAGTAGCGGGGACCTACAATGAGCAGTTCTTC
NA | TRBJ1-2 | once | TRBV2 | CASSARVHGYTF | TGTGCCAGCAGTGCCCGGGTCCATGGCTACACCTTC
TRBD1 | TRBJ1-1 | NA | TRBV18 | CASSPPGTGDSEAFF | TGTGCCAGCTCACCACCGGGGACAGGGGACTCTGAAGCTTTCTTT